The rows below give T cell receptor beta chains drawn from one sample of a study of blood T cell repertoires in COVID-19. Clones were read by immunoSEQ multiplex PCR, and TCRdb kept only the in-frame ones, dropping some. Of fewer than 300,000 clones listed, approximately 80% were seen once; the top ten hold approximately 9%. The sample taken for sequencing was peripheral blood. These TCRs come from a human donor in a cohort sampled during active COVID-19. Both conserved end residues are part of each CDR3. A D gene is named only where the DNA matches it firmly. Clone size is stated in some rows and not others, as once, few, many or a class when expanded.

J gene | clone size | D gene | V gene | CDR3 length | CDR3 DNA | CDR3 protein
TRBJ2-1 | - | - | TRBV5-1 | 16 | TGCGCCAGCAGCTGGGATAGCGGAACGATATACAATGAGCAGTTCTTC | CASSWDSGTIYNEQFF
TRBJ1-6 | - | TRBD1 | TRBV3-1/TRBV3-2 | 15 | TGTGCCAGCAGCCAAGCCCCCGGGACAGGAATCCCCCTCCACTTT | CASSQAPGTGIPLHF
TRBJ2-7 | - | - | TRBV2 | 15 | TGTGCCAGCAGTGAAAGGTCTAGTCTCCTCTCCGAGCAGTACTTC | CASSERSSLLSEQYF
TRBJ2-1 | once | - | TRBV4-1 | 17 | TGCGCCAGCAGCCAAGCTCCGACGGGAAGCTCCTACAATGAGCAGTTCTTC | CASSQAPTGSSYNEQFF
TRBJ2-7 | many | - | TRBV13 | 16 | TGTGCCAGCAGCCCTAGAGGACAAACTAACTCCTACGAGCAGTACTTC | CASSPRGQTNSYEQYF
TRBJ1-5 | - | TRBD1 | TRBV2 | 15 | TGTGCCAGCAGTGATCAGGGGGCCCCCAATCAGCCCCAGCATTTT | CASSDQGAPNQPQHF
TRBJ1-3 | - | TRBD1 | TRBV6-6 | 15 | TGTGCCAGCAGTGGGACAGGGGGCTCTGGAAACACCATATATTTT | CASSGTGGSGNTIYF
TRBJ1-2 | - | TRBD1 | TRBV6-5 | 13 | TGTGCCAGCAGCCAGACAGGGGACTATGGCTACACCTTC | CASSQTGDYGYTF
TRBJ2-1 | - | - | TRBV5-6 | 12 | TGTGCCAGCAGCTTGGGAGAGGTTGAGCAGTTCTTC | CASSLGEVEQFF
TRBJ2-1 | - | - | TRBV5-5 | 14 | TGTGCCAGCAGTCGGGACTTCTTCTCCAATGAGCAGTTCTTC | CASSRDFFSNEQFF
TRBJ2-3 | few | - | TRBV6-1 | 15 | TGTGCCAGCAGTGAAGGCGGGTCTAGCACAGATACGCAGTATTTT | CASSEGGSSTDTQYF
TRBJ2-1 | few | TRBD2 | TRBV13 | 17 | TGTGCCAGCAGCTGGGTGTCTAGCGGGAGGGTGACAAATGAGCAGTTCTTC | CASSWVSSGRVTNEQFF
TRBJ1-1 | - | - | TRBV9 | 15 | TGTGCCAGCAGCGTAGCTACGGGGGGCCAAAGTGAAGCTTTCTTT | CASSVATGGQSEAFF
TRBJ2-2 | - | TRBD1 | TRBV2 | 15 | TGTGCCAGCAGGAGCAAGGGGGCGAGCACCGGGGAGCTGTTTTTT | CASRSKGASTGELFF
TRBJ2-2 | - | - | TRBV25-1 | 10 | TGTGCCAGCACGACCGGGGAGCTGTTTTTT | CASTTGELFF
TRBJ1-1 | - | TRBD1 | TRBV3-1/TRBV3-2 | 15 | TGTGCCAGCAGCCTTCGGACAGGGATGAACACTGAAGCTTTCTTT | CASSLRTGMNTEAFF
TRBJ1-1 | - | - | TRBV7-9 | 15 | TGTGCCAGCAGCTTTCCCCCCCCGCGGGACACTGAAGCTTTCTTT | CASSFPPPRDTEAFF
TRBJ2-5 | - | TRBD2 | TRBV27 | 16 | TGTGCCAGCAGTTTATTACTAGCGGGGAAACAAGAGACCCAGTACTTC | CASSLLLAGKQETQYF
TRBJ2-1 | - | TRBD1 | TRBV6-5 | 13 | TGTGCCAGCAGGGACAGGCCTTACAATGAGCAGTTCTTC | CASRDRPYNEQFF
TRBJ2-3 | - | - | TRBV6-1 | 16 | TGTGCCAGCAGTGACCAAGGGGTATTCAGCACAGATACGCAGTATTTT | CASSDQGVFSTDTQYF
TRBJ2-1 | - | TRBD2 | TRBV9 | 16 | TGTGCCAGCAGCGTAGCCCCGGGACTAGCGGGGGGGGAGCAGTTCTTC | CASSVAPGLAGGEQFF
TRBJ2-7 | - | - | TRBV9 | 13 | TGTGCCAGCAGCGTAGGTCTAGGCTACGAGCAGTACTTC | CASSVGLGYEQYF
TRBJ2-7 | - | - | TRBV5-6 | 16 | TGTGCCAGCAGCTTGTTCAGGGAAAGCATCTTATACGAGCAGTACTTC | CASSLFRESILYEQYF
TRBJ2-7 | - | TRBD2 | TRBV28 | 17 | TGTGCCAGTCAGGCGGGAGGGCCAAACGGATATCGGAACGAGCAGTACTTC | CASQAGGPNGYRNEQYF
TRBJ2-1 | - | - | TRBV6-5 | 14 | TGTGCCAGCATCAAGACTATCTCCTACAATGAGCAGTTCTTC | CASIKTISYNEQFF
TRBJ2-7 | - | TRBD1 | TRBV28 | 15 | TGTGCCAGCAGCCCCCCGACAGGGTGGTCCTACGAGCAGTACTTC | CASSPPTGWSYEQYF
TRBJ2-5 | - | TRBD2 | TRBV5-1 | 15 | TGCGCCAGCAGCGACCGAGCGGGGGGGCCCTCTACCCAGTACTTC | CASSDRAGGPSTQYF
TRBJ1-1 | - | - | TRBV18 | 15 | TGTGCCAGCTCACCAGTTTCGGGGAAGGGCACTGAAGCTTTCTTT | CASSPVSGKGTEAFF
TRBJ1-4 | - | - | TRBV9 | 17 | TGTGCCAGCAGCGTAGGACCAGGGATGGAAACTAATGAAAAACTGTTTTTT | CASSVGPGMETNEKLFF
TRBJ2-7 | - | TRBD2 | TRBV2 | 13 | TGTGCCAGCAGGGGGACTAGAGCCTACGAGCAGTACTTC | CASRGTRAYEQYF
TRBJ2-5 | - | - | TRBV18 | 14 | TGTGCCAGCTCACCACAGAGGGGGCAAGAGACCCAGTACTTC | CASSPQRGQETQYF
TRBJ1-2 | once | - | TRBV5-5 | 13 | TGTGCCAGCAGCCCCCAGACAAACTATGGCTACACCTTC | CASSPQTNYGYTF
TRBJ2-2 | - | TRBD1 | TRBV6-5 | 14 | TGTGCCACATCACAGGGGGGAGGAATCGGGGAGCTGTTTTTT | CATSQGGGIGELFF
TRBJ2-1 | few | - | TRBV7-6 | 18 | TGTGCCAGCAGCTTACTGGCCGCCGTCGTGTCGAATTTTCATGAGCAGTTCTTC | CASSLLAAVVSNFHEQFF
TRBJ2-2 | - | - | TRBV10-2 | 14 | TGCGCCAGCAGTGAGTCTAGGGGGTCCGGGGAGCTGTTTTTT | CASSESRGSGELFF
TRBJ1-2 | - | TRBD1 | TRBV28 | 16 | TGTGCCAGCAGAGGCCCCAGGACAGGGGGCTACTATGGCTACACCTTC | CASRGPRTGGYYGYTF
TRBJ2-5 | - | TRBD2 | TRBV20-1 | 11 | TGCAGTGCTAGGGGAGGGGAGACCCAGTACTTC | CSARGGETQYF
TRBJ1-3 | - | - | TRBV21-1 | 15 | TGTGCCAGCAGCAAAGTCACTGCGTCTGGAAACACCATATATTTT | CASSKVTASGNTIYF
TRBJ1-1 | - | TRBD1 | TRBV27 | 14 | TGTGCCAGCAGTTTCAGGGGGCGGAACACTGAAGCTTTCTTT | CASSFRGRNTEAFF
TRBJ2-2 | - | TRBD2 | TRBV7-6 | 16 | TGTGCCAGCAGCTACGCGGGGGGCACGAACACCGGGGAGCTGTTTTTT | CASSYAGGTNTGELFF